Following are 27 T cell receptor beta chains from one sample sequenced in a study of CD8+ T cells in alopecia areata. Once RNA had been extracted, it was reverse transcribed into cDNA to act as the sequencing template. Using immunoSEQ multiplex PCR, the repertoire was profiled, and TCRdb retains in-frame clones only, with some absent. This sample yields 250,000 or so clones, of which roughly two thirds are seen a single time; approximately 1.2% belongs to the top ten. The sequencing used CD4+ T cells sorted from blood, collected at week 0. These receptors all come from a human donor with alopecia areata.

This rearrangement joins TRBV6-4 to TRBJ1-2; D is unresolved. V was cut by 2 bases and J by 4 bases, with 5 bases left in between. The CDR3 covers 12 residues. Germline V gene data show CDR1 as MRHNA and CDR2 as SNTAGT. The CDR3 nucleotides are TGTGCCAGCAGTGACACGGGCTATGGCTACACCTTC. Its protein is CASSDTGYGYTF.

The CDR3 sequence: CATSTGYSNQPQHF. The CDR3 DNA reads TGTGCCACCAGCACAGGGTATAGCAATCAGCCCCAGCATTTT. The V call is TRBV15, the J call TRBJ1-5; D is perhaps TRBD1 (5 bases). Between the trimmed V and J ends, which lost 4 bases and 0 bases, there was a span of 7 bases. The CDR3 is 14 residues long. Per the germline V gene, CDR1 is LNHNV and CDR2 is YYDKDF (reference sequence).

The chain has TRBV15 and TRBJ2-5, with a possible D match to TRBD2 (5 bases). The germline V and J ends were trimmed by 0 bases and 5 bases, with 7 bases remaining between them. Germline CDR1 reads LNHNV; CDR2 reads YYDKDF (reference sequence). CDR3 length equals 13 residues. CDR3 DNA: TGTGCCACCAGCAGAGAGAGGGAGGAGACCCAGTACTTC. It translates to CATSREREETQYF.

The CDR3 nucleotides read TGTGCCAGCAGTGAGGGGACAGGGCGAGAAAAACTGTTTTTT. Amino acid sequence: CASSEGTGREKLFF. The chain employs TRBV2 and TRBJ1-4; 9 bases match TRBD1. The J segment lost 8 bases and the V segment lost 3 bases, leaving 4 bases of the junction unmatched. There are 14 residues in the CDR3. Germline lookup yields CDR1 SNHLY and CDR2 FYNNEI.

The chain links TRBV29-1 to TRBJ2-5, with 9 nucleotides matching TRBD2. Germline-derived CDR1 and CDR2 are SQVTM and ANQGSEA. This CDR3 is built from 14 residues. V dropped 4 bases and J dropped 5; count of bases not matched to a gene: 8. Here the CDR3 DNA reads TGCAGCGTTGCCGGAGCGGGGGGCGGGGAGACCCAGTACTTC. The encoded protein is CSVAGAGGGETQYF. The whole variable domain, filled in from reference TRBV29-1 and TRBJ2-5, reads SAVISQKPSRDICQRGTSLTIQCQVDSQVTMMFWYRQQPGQSLTLIATANQGSEATYESGFVIDKFPISRPNLTFSTLTVSNMSPEDSSIYLCSVAGAGGGETQYFGPGTRLLVL.

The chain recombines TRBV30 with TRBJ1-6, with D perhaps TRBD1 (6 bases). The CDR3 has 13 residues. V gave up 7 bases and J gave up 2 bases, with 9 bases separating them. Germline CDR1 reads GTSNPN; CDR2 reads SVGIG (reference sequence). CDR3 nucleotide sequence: TGTGCCTTCCGGGACACCTATAATTCACCCCTCCACTTT. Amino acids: CAFRDTYNSPLHF.

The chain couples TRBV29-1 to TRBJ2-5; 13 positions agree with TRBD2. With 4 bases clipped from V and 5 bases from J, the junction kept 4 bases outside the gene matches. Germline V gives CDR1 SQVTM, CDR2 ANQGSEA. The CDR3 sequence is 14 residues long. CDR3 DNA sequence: TGCAGCGTTGGACTAGCGGGGGGAGTCGAGACCCAGTACTTC. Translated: CSVGLAGGVETQYF.

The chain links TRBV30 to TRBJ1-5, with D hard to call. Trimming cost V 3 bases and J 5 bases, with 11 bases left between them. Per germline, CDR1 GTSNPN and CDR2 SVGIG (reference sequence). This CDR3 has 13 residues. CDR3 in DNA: TGTGCCTGGAGGGGAGGAAACGATCAGCCCCAGCATTTT. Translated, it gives CAWRGGNDQPQHF.

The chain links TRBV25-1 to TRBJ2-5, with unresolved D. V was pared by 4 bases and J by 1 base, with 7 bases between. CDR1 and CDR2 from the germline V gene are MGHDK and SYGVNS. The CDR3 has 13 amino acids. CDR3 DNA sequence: TGTGCCAGCAGTGGTGGAACCCAAGAGACCCAGTACTTC. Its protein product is CASSGGTQETQYF.

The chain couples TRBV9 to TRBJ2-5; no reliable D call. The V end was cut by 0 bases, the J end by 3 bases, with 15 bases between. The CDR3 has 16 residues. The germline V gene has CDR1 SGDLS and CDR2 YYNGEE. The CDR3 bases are TGTGCCAGCAGCGTAGGAAACCCCTTTAGTGAAGAGACCCAGTACTTC. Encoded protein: CASSVGNPFSEETQYF. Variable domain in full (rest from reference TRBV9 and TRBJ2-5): DSGVTQTPKHLITATGQRVTLRCSPRSGDLSVYWYQQSLDQGLQFLIQYYNGEERAKGNILERFSAQQFPDLHSELNLSSLELGDSALYFCASSVGNPFSEETQYFGPGTRLLVL.

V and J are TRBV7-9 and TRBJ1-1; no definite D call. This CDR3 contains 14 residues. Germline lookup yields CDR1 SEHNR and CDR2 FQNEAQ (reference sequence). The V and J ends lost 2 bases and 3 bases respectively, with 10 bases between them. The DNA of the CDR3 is TGTGCCAGCAGCTTACTAGGGAGCGACACTGAAGCTTTCTTT. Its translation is CASSLLGSDTEAFF. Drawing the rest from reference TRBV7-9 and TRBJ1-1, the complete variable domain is DTGVSQNPRHKITKRGQNVTFRCDPISEHNRLYWYRQTLGQGPEFLTYFQNEAQLEKSRLLSDRFSAERPKGSFSTLEIQRTEQGDSAMYLCASSLLGSDTEAFFGQGTRLTVV.

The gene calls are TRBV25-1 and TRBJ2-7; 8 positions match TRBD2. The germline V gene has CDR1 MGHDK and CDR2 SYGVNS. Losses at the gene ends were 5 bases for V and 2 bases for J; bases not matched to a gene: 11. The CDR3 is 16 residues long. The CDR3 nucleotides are TGTGCCAGCAGTTCCCCGCTGGGCGGGGGGACCTACGAGCAGTACTTC. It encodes CASSSPLGGGTYEQYF.

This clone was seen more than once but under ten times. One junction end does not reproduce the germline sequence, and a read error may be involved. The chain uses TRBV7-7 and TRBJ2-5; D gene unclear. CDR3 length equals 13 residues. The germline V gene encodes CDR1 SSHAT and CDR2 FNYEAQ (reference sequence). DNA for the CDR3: TGTGCTAGCAGCCCCCGGCGCAAGGAGACCCAGTACTTC. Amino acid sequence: CASSPRRKETQYF. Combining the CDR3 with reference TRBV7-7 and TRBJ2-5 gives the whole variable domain GAGVSQSPRYKVTKRGQDVTLRCDPISSHATLYWYQQALGQGPEFLTYFNYEAQPDKSGLPSDRFSAERPEGSISTLTIQRTEQRDSAMYRCASSPRRKETQYFGPGTRLLVL.

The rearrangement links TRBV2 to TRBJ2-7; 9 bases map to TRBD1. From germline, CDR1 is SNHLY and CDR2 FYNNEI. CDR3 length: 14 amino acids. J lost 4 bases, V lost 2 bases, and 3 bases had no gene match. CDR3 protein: CASSELGQGYEQYF. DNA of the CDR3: TGTGCCAGCAGTGAACTGGGACAGGGTTACGAGCAGTACTTC.

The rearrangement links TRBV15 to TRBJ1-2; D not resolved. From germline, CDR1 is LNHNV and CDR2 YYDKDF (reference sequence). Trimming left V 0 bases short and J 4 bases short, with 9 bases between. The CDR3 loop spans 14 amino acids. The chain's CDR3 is CATSRDPQAYGYTF. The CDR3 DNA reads TGTGCCACCAGCAGAGATCCGCAGGCCTATGGCTACACCTTC.

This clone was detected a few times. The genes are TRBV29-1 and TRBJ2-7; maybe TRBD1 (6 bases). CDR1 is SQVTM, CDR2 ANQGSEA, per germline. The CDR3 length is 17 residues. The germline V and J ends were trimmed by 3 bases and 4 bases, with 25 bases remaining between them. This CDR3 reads CSVDSPSDRPFGYEQYF. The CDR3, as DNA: TGCAGCGTTGATTCACCATCCGACAGGCCTTTTGGGTACGAGCAGTACTTC.

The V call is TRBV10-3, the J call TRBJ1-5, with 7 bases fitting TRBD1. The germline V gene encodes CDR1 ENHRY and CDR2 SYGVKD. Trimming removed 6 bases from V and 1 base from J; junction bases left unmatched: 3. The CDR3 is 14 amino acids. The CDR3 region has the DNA TGTGCCATCAGCGACAGGGAGAGCAATCAGCCCCAGCATTTT. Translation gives CAISDRESNQPQHF.

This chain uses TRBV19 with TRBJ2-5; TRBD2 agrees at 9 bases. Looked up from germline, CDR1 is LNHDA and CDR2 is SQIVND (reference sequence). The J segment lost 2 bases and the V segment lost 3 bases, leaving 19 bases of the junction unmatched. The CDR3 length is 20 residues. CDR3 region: CASSMEVGLAGPGFQETQYF. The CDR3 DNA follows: TGTGCCAGTAGTATGGAAGTGGGGCTAGCGGGGCCTGGATTTCAAGAGACCCAGTACTTC. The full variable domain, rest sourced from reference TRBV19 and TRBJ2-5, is DGGITQSPKYLFRKEGQNVTLSCEQNLNHDAMYWYRQDPGQGLRLIYYSQIVNDFQKGDIAEGYSVSREKKESFPLTVTSAQKNPTAFYLCASSMEVGLAGPGFQETQYFGPGTRLLVL.

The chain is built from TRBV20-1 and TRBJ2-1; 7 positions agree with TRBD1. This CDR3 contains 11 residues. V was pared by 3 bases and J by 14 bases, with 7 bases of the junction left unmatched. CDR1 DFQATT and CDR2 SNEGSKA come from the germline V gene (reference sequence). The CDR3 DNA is TGCAGTGCTAGTCGTGGGACAGCAGAGTTCTTC. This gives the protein CSASRGTAEFF.

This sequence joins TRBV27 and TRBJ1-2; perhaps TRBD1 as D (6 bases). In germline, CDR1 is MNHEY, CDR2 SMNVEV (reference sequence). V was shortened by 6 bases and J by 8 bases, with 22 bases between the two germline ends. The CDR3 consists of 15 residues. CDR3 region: CASRPSGTSLGGYTF. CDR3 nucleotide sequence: TGTGCCAGCAGACCCTCCGGGACAAGCCTCGGGGGCTACACCTTC.

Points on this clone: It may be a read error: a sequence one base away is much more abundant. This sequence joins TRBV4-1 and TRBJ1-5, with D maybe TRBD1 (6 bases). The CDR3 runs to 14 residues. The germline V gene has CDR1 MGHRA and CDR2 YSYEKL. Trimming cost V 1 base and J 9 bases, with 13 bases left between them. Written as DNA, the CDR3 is TGCGCCAGCAGCCAAGTCAGGGGAAGGGGGCCCCAGCATTTT. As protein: CASSQVRGRGPQHF.

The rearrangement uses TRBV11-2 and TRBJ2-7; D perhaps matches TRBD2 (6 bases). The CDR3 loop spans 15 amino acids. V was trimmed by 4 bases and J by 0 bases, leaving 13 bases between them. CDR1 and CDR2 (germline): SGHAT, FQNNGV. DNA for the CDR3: TGTGCCAGCAGCTATAGCGGTGACCACTCCTACGAGCAGTACTTC. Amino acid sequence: CASSYSGDHSYEQYF.

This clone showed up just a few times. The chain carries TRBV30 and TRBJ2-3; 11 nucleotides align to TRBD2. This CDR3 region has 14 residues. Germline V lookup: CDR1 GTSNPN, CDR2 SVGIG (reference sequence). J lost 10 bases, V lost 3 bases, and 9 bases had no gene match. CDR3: CAWRASTSGVAQYF. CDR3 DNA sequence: TGTGCCTGGAGAGCCTCGACTAGCGGGGTGGCGCAGTATTTT.

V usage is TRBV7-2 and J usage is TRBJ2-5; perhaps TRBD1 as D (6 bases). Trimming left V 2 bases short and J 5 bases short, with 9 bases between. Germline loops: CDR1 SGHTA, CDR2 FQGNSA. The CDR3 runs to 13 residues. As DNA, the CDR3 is TGTGCCAGCAGCTTATCAGGGGATGAGACCCAGTACTTC. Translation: CASSLSGDETQYF. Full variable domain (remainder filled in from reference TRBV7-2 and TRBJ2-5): GAGVSQSPSNKVTEKGKDVELRCDPISGHTALYWYRQSLGQGLEFLIYFQGNSAPDKSGLPSDRFSAERTGGSVSTLTIQRTQQEDSAVYLCASSLSGDETQYFGPGTRLLVL.

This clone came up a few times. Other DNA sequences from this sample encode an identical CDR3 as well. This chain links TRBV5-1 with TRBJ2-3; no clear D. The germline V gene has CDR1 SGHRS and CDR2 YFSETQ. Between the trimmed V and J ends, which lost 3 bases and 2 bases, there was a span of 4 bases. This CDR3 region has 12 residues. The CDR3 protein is CASSSPTDTQYF. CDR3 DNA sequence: TGCGCCAGCAGCTCCCCCACAGATACGCAGTATTTT.

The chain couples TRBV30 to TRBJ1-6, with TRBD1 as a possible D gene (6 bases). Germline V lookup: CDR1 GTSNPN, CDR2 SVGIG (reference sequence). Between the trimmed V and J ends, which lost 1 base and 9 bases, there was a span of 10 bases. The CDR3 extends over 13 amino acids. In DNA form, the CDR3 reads TGTGCCTGGAGTGCAGGACAGAGTTCACCCCTCCACTTT. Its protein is CAWSAGQSSPLHF.

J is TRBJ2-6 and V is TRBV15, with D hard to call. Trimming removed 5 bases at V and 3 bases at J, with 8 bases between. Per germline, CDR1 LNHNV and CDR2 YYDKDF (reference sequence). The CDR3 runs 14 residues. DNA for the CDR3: TGTGCCACCAGCCGTTCGTTTGGGGCCAACGTCCTGACTTTC. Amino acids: CATSRSFGANVLTF. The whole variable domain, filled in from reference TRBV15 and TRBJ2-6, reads DAMVIQNPRYQVTQFGKPVTLSCSQTLNHNVMYWYQQKSSQAPKLLFHYYDKDFNNEADTPDNFQSRRPNTSFCFLDIRSPGLGDTAMYLCATSRSFGANVLTFGAGSRLTVL.